The rows below give T cell receptor beta chains drawn from one sample of a study of shared clonotypes between healthy human individuals. Assay used: immunoSEQ multiplex PCR; TCRdb lists only in-frame clones, some missing. The table records roughly 2 million clones, about 94% of them present only once. The material sequenced was naive CD8+ T cells sorted from blood. The receptor source for this set is a man younger than 35 in good health. Each CDR3 is given with its conserved first and last residue. The D gene is left open where the match is weak. Clone size, where shown, is once, few, many, or a class for clones that have expanded.

>TRBJ2-1|NA|TRBD2|TRBV2
CASIITSGPGGDEQFF
TGTGCCAGCATAATAACTAGCGGGCCCGGGGGCGATGAGCAGTTCTTC
>TRBJ2-7|NA|TRBD1|TRBV6-5
CASSYGQGASYEQYF
TGTGCCAGCAGTTACGGGCAGGGGGCGTCGTACGAGCAGTACTTC
>TRBJ1-1|NA|NA|TRBV27
CASSPSSGELGTEAFF
TGTGCCAGCAGTCCCTCTTCGGGGGAGTTGGGAACTGAAGCTTTCTTT
>TRBJ2-2|NA|TRBD1|TRBV29-1
CSVEPDRGIPGELFF
TGCAGCGTTGAACCCGACAGGGGGATCCCCGGGGAGCTGTTTTTT
>TRBJ2-7|NA|NA|TRBV5-6
CASSLGTLYEQYF
TGTGCCAGCAGCTTGGGGACATTGTACGAGCAGTACTTC
>TRBJ2-7|NA|NA|TRBV5-4
CASSFSGSYEQYF
TGTGCCAGCAGCTTTAGCGGCTCCTACGAGCAGTACTTC
>TRBJ2-1|NA|NA|TRBV7-8
CASSSRDLYNEQFF
TGTGCCAGCAGCTCCCGGGACTTATACAATGAGCAGTTCTTC
>TRBJ1-2|NA|NA|TRBV19
CASSIGAPNGYTF
TGTGCCAGTAGTATCGGGGCTCCGAATGGCTACACCTTC
>TRBJ2-3|NA|NA|TRBV18
CASSPGILEDTDTQYF
TGTGCCAGCTCACCGGGCATCTTAGAAGACACAGATACGCAGTATTTT
>TRBJ2-5|NA|NA|TRBV28
CASSLVLTGETQYF
TGTGCCAGCAGTTTAGTCCTTACGGGAGAGACCCAGTACTTC
>TRBJ2-4|NA|NA|TRBV10-3
CAISEYRDDIQYF
TGTGCCATCAGTGAGTATCGGGACGACATTCAGTACTTC
>TRBJ2-1|NA|NA|TRBV25-1
CASSELAGTDNEQFF
TGTGCCAGCAGTGAATTGGCGGGAACTGACAATGAGCAGTTCTTC
>TRBJ1-6|NA|NA|TRBV30
CAWSVEGNSPLHF
TGTGCCTGGAGTGTAGAGGGAAACTCACCCCTCCACTTT
>TRBJ2-7|NA|NA|TRBV6-1
CASSEDSLAPYSYEQYF
TGTGCCAGCAGTGAAGATAGCCTCGCACCCTACTCCTACGAGCAGTACTTC
>TRBJ2-5|NA|NA|TRBV7-7
CASSFGRGVEGETQYF
TGTGCTAGCAGCTTTGGCCGCGGGGTAGAAGGAGAGACCCAGTACTTC
>TRBJ2-7|once|NA|TRBV4-2
CASSQNWGYEQYF
TGTGCCAGCAGCCAGAACTGGGGCTACGAGCAGTACTTC
>TRBJ2-4|few|TRBD2|TRBV7-9
CASSLLVSGGKLAKNIQYF
TGTGCCAGCAGCTTATTAGTTAGCGGGGGAAAACTAGCCAAAAACATTCAGTACTTC
>TRBJ2-7|NA|NA|TRBV7-9
CASSFSPGRYEQYF
TGTGCCAGCAGCTTTTCCCCAGGGCGGTACGAGCAGTACTTC
>TRBJ2-1|NA|TRBD2|TRBV4-2
CASSQEPGLAGGYNEQFF
TGTGCCAGCAGCCAAGAACCGGGACTAGCGGGGGGATACAATGAGCAGTTCTTC
>TRBJ2-5|NA|NA|TRBV10-2
CASSEAGVGQETQYF
TGCGCCAGCAGTGAGGCAGGGGTGGGTCAAGAGACCCAGTACTTC
>TRBJ1-3|NA|NA|TRBV7-9
CASSLAPEVLSTIYF
TGTGCCAGCAGCTTAGCGCCCGAGGTTCTGAGCACCATATATTTT
>TRBJ2-7|NA|TRBD2|TRBV30
CAWGPRLAGGLSYEQYF
TGTGCCTGGGGCCCACGACTAGCGGGAGGCCTCTCCTACGAGCAGTACTTC
>TRBJ2-5|NA|NA|TRBV9
CASSVGGMGRVLETQYF
TGTGCCAGCAGCGTAGGGGGGATGGGGCGCGTTTTGGAGACCCAGTACTTC
>TRBJ2-3|NA|NA|TRBV21-1
CASSRQKPPETDTQYF
TGTGCCAGCTCCCGCCAGAAACCGCCGGAAACAGATACGCAGTATTTT
>TRBJ1-2|NA|TRBD1|TRBV6-5
CASSVGTGGGYGYTF
TGTGCCAGCAGCGTTGGGACAGGGGGTGGCTATGGCTACACCTTC
>TRBJ2-5|NA|TRBD1|TRBV7-9
CASSLLGQGARETQYF
TGTGCCAGCAGCCTCCTCGGACAGGGGGCTCGAGAGACCCAGTACTTC
>TRBJ2-7|NA|NA|TRBV15
CATSRESDTYEQYF
TGTGCCACCAGCAGAGAGTCAGATACCTACGAGCAGTACTTC
>TRBJ2-1|once|TRBD2|TRBV4-1
CASSRKLAGGPVNEQFF
TGCGCCAGCAGCCGGAAGTTAGCGGGAGGGCCGGTCAATGAGCAGTTCTTC
>TRBJ2-1|NA|NA|TRBV6-8
CASSYMAEPTGSYNEQFF
TGTGCCAGCAGTTATATGGCTGAACCCACAGGATCCTACAATGAGCAGTTCTTC
>TRBJ2-7|NA|TRBD2|TRBV6-6
CASSQPGRSPYEQYF
TGTGCCAGCAGCCAACCCGGGAGGAGCCCCTACGAGCAGTACTTC
>TRBJ2-7|once|NA|TRBV27
CASTGSYYEQYF
TGTGCCAGCACAGGGAGTTATTACGAGCAGTACTTC
>TRBJ2-5|NA|TRBD1|TRBV18
CASSQYTGDETQYF
TGTGCCAGCTCACAATATACAGGGGACGAGACCCAGTACTTC
>TRBJ2-2|NA|NA|TRBV16
CASSHDIGELFF
TGTGCCAGCAGCCATGATATCGGGGAGCTGTTTTTT
>TRBJ1-4|NA|NA|TRBV7-9
CASSLRDRYPTNEKLFF
TGTGCCAGCAGCTTAAGGGACCGTTACCCCACTAATGAAAAACTGTTTTTT
>TRBJ2-1|once|TRBD2|TRBV27
CASSLGTSGGEQFF
TGTGCCAGCAGTTTGGGGACTAGCGGGGGTGAGCAGTTCTTC
>TRBJ2-7|NA|NA|TRBV7-2
CASSLVGVPYEQYF
TGTGCCAGCAGCTTAGTAGGGGTCCCCTACGAGCAGTACTTC
>TRBJ2-7|NA|TRBD2|TRBV7-9
CASSLIAGEYEQYF
TGTGCCAGCAGCTTAATCGCGGGGGAGTACGAGCAGTACTTC
>TRBJ1-5|NA|NA|TRBV6-7
CASSYSRGQGRKGFYQPQHF
TGTGCCAGCAGTTACTCCCGGGGGCAGGGGAGGAAGGGGTTTTATCAGCCCCAGCATTTT
>TRBJ1-1|once|NA|TRBV4-1
CASSQLTQGDTEAFF
TGCGCCAGCAGCCAACTGACACAGGGAGACACTGAAGCTTTCTTT
>TRBJ2-5|NA|NA|TRBV14
CASSQEDRWLGETQYF
TGTGCCAGCAGCCAGGAAGACAGGTGGTTGGGCGAGACCCAGTACTTC
>TRBJ2-1|NA|NA|TRBV6-1
CASSELRDEQFF
TGTGCCAGCAGTGAATTGAGGGATGAGCAGTTCTTC
>TRBJ1-2|once|NA|TRBV4-1
CASSQDLGVGRYYGYTF
TGCGCCAGCAGCCAAGATCTGGGAGTAGGGAGATACTATGGCTACACCTTC
>TRBJ2-2|NA|NA|TRBV5-6
CASSFGRAAGELFF
TGTGCCAGCAGCTTTGGCCGGGCGGCGGGGGAGCTGTTTTTT
>TRBJ1-5|NA|NA|TRBV9
CASSVAGNSNQPQHF
TGTGCCAGCAGCGTGGCAGGAAATAGCAATCAGCCCCAGCATTTT
>TRBJ1-6|NA|NA|TRBV27
CASSFVSRAGINSPLHF
TGTGCCAGCAGTTTTGTCTCTCGGGCAGGAATTAATTCACCCCTCCACTTT
>TRBJ1-2|NA|TRBD1|TRBV9
CASSVGQGAEANYGYTF
TGTGCCAGCAGCGTGGGACAGGGGGCGGAAGCTAACTATGGCTACACCTTC
>TRBJ2-1|once|NA|TRBV27
CASSFSGPYYNEQFF
TGTGCCAGCAGTTTTAGCGGTCCCTACTACAATGAGCAGTTCTTC
>TRBJ1-1|NA|NA|TRBV6-5
CASSYSRGGGGTEAFF
TGTGCCAGCAGTTACTCTCGGGGAGGAGGTGGCACTGAAGCTTTCTTT
>TRBJ2-7|NA|NA|TRBV30
CAWNEFLGSAYEQYF
TGTGCCTGGAATGAATTTTTAGGTTCTGCCTACGAGCAGTACTTC
>TRBJ2-5|NA|NA|TRBV2
CASSERGRGFETQYF
TGTGCCAGCAGTGAACGGGGGAGAGGCTTCGAGACCCAGTACTTC
>TRBJ1-6|NA|TRBD1|TRBV27
CASSLDRGNSPLHF
TGTGCCAGCAGTTTGGACAGGGGTAATTCACCCCTCCACTTT
>TRBJ1-4|NA|TRBD1|TRBV7-9
CASSLAGNRDREEKLFF
TGTGCCAGCAGCTTAGCGGGCAATCGGGACAGGGAGGAAAAACTGTTTTTT
>TRBJ1-2|NA|NA|TRBV10-3
CAIREDSDGYTF
TGTGCCATCAGGGAAGACAGCGATGGCTACACCTTC
>TRBJ2-7|NA|NA|TRBV7-9
CASSLIQASYEQYF
TGTGCCAGCAGCTTAATCCAGGCCTCCTACGAGCAGTACTTC
>TRBJ2-7|NA|NA|TRBV11-2
CASSLSQAYEQYF
TGTGCCAGCAGCTTATCCCAGGCCTACGAGCAGTACTTC
>TRBJ2-7|NA|TRBD2|TRBV27
CASGLLAGGQAYEQYF
TGTGCCAGCGGTTTGTTGGCGGGAGGTCAAGCCTACGAGCAGTACTTC
>TRBJ2-3|NA|TRBD2|TRBV10-2
CASSEAAGGSTDTQYF
TGCGCCAGCAGTGAGGCGGCGGGAGGGTCAACAGATACGCAGTATTTT